This entry is about one TCR beta chain. Its matching antigen is unknown. This specimen comes from a study of shared clonotypes between healthy human individuals. The method was immunoSEQ multiplex PCR; TCRdb's version includes in-frame clones alone and lacks a portion of them. The data show more than 2,000,000 clones, over 85% seen once. Study results and caveats: In a few donors, around 5.5% of naive CD4 clonotypes appeared in common.

Division of CD4+ cells produced a CD45RA+ naive subset and a CD45RA-negative memory subset. Sequencing input: naive CD4+ T cells sorted from blood. Noted subset: CD45RA+ positively selected. This clonotype originated in a man aged 18 to 30 in good health.

The chain's CDR3 is CASGTGTGRTGANVLTF. The CDR3 DNA reads TGCGCCAGCGGAACCGGGACAGGGAGGACTGGGGCCAACGTCCTGACTTTC. The chain combines TRBV5-1 with TRBJ2-6; 9 nucleotides match TRBD1. The length of the CDR3 is 17 residues. The V and J ends lost 7 bases and 2 bases, in that order; junction bases with no gene match: 10. CDR1 is SGHRS and CDR2 is YFSETQ in the germline V gene.